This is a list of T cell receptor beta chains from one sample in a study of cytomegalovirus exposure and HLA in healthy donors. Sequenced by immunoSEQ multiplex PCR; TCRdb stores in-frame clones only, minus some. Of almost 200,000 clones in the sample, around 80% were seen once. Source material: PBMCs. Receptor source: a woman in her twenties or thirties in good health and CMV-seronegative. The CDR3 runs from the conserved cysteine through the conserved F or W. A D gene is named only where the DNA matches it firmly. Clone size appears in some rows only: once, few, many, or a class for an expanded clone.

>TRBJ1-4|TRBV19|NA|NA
TGTGCCAGTAGTATCGGCCAGGGGTATGAAAAACTGTTTTTT
CASSIGQGYEKLFF
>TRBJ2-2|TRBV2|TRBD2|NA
TGTGCCAGCAGTGTTAGCGGGGGTGAAACCGGGGAGCTGTTTTTT
CASSVSGGETGELFF
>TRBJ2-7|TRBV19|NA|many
TGTGCCAGTAGTGTAGACGGGACAAACTACGAGCAGTACTTC
CASSVDGTNYEQYF
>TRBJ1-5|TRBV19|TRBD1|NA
TGTGCCAGTGAACCGACAGGGGGTCGACAGCCCCAGCATTTT
CASEPTGGRQPQHF
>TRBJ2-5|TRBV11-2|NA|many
TGTGCCAGCAGCCCCCCTCCAGACTATCGGGAGACCCAGTACTTC
CASSPPPDYRETQYF
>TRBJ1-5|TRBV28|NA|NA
TGTGCCAGCAGTTTATACGGGGGAAGCAATCAGCCCCAGCATTTT
CASSLYGGSNQPQHF
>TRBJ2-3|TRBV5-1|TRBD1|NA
TGCGCCAGCAGCTCTCAGGGGGCCGAGGCAGATACGCAGTATTTT
CASSSQGAEADTQYF
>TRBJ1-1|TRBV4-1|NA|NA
TGCGCCAGCAGCCATAGAACGGGGGAGAACACTGAAGCTTTCTTT
CASSHRTGENTEAFF
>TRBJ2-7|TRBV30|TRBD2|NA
TGTGCCTGGAATGTTGAGGGAGGGCACTGGGAGCAGTACTTC
CAWNVEGGHWEQYF
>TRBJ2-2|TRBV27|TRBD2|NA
TGTGCCAGCAGAATAGCGGGGGCGAACACCGGGGAGCTGTTTTTT
CASRIAGANTGELFF